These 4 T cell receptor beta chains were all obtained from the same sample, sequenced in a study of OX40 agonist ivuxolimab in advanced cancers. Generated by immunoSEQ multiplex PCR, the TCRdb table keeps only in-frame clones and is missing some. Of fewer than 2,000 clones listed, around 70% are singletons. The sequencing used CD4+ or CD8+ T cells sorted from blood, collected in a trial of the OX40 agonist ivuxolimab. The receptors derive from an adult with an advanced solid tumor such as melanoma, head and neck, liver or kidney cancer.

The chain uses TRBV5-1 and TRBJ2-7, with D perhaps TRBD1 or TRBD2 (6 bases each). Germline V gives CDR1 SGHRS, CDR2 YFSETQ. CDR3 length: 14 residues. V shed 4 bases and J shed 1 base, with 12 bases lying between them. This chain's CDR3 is CASSEGGGSYEQYF. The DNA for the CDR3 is TGCGCCAGCAGCGAGGGGGGCGGGTCCTACGAGCAGTACTTC.

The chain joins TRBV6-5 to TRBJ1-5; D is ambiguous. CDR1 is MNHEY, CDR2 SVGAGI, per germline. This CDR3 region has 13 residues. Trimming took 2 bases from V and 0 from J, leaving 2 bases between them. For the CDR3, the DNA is TGTGCCAGCAGTTACAGTAGCAATCAGCCCCAGCATTTT. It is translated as CASSYSSNQPQHF.

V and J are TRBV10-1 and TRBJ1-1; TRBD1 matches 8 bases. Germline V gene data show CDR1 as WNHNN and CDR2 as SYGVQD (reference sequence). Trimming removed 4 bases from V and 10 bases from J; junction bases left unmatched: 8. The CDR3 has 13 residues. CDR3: CASSGGRGHGAFF. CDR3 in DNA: TGCGCCAGCAGTGGTGGCAGGGGGCATGGAGCTTTCTTT.

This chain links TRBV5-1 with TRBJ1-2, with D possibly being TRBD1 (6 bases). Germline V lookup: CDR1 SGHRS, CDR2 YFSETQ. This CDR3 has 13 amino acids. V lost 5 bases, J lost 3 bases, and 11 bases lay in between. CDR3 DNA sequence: TGCGCCAGCAGTCCACAGGGAGACTATGGCTACACCTTC. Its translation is CASSPQGDYGYTF.